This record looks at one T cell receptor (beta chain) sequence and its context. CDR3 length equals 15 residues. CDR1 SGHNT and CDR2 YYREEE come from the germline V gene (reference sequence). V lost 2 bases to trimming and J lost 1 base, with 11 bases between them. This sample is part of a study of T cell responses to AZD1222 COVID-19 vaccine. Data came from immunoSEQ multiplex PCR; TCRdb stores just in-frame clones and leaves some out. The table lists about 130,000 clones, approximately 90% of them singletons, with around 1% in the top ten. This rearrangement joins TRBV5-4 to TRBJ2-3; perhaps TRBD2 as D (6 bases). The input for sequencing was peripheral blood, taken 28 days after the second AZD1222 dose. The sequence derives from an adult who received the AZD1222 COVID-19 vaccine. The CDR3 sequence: CASSFRESGTDTQYF. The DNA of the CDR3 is TGTGCCAGCAGCTTTCGGGAGAGTGGCACAGATACGCAGTATTTT.